Listed below are T cell receptor beta chains from one sample, sequenced in a study of shared clonotypes between healthy human individuals. TCRdb's copy holds only in-frame clones and misses some; the assay was immunoSEQ multiplex PCR. The sample records 660,000 or so clones, about 96% being singletons. Sample: naive CD8+ T cells sorted from blood. The source is a woman aged 25-40 years in good health. The CDR3 runs from the conserved cysteine through the conserved F or W.

TRBJ2-5 13 TRBV18 CASSDSAQETQYF
TRBJ2-1 17 TRBV25-1 CASSGDLLAGGYNEQFF
TRBJ2-5 13 TRBV4-1 CASSQDPRETQYF
TRBJ1-6 16 TRBV7-2 CASSPTRTFYNSPLHF
TRBJ1-1 14 TRBV27 CASSLRGGGTEAFF
TRBJ2-7 16 TRBV15 CATSRDISIGAYEQYF
TRBJ2-5 15 TRBV19 CASSTHSGGVETQYF
TRBJ1-2 13 TRBV28 CASRGGGVYGYTF
TRBJ2-3 15 TRBV13 CASSLTSGSTDTQYF
TRBJ1-5 15 TRBV28 CASSLFDGGNQPQHF
TRBJ2-3 15 TRBV6-4 CASSESGRRSDTQYF
TRBJ2-3 16 TRBV27 CASNERLAYTGDTQYF
TRBJ1-2 13 TRBV7-9 CASSLGHSYGYTF
TRBJ2-5 17 TRBV28 CASSPGGPPNAGETQYF
TRBJ1-1 13 TRBV28 CASSLTLGTEAFF
TRBJ2-1 14 TRBV29-1 CSVVSQASYNEQFF
TRBJ2-5 16 TRBV4-1 CASSQAGTVWGETQYF
TRBJ2-7 12 TRBV27 CASSRDGYEQYF
TRBJ2-3 15 TRBV7-9 CASSLTGRYTDTQYF
TRBJ2-1 14 TRBV27 CASSRYAGGDEQFF
TRBJ1-5 16 TRBV2 CASTLGGQGSGQPQHF
TRBJ1-5 14 TRBV19 CASSVGQGYQPQHF
TRBJ2-1 16 TRBV5-1 CASTDQGSEVGNEQFF
TRBJ2-7 13 TRBV6-5 CASSSDRDYEQYF
TRBJ2-4 14 TRBV28 CASSLTQAGTRGFF
TRBJ2-7 11 TRBV5-4 CASSINGEQYF
TRBJ2-3 17 TRBV7-9 CASSLEVAPIRRDTQYF
TRBJ1-2 15 TRBV5-5 CASSSPIRGYYGYTF
TRBJ2-7 14 TRBV6-1 CASSDGTGLWEQYF
TRBJ2-7 13 TRBV9 CASSEGTNYEQYF
TRBJ2-3 11 TRBV14 CASRSADTQYF
TRBJ2-1 18 TRBV4-2 CASSQTRTSVSAQGEQFF
TRBJ1-5 17 TRBV6-1 CASSALLGQAGSQPQHF
TRBJ1-2 15 TRBV19 CASQSWGNGAIGYTF
TRBJ2-7 13 TRBV7-9 CASSSPAPYEQYF
TRBJ2-1 15 TRBV7-3 CASSLSSGRYNEQFF
TRBJ2-1 15 TRBV27 CASSPREEGDNEQFF
TRBJ2-7 15 TRBV27 CASSPGTSGRGEQYF
TRBJ2-3 15 TRBV11-2 CASSSATGGIDTQYF
TRBJ2-2 18 TRBV4-1 CASSLETGLGRRTGELFF
TRBJ1-2 15 TRBV29-1 CSVEEGTGHPRGYTF
TRBJ2-7 10 TRBV28 CASAGGEQYF
TRBJ1-2 15 TRBV4-1 CASSLGPDNNYGYTF
TRBJ1-1 14 TRBV19 CASSMRGMNTEAFF
TRBJ1-6 13 TRBV27 CASSLGVGSPLHF